These 2 T cell receptor beta chains share one sample of origin, sequenced in a study of response to subunit inactivated influenza vaccine. From the RT-PCR reads, TCRdb called clonotypes with MiXCR, one entry per CDR3 protein. The data show 200,000 to 250,000 distinct CDR3 sequences, with approximately 12% seen just once and over 6.5% held by the top ten. This material consisted of non-naive T cells sorted from PBMCs, taken around 15 days before vaccination. The source is a man in his fifties or sixties who received an inactivated influenza vaccine.

This clonotype was observed at least ten times. V and J are TRBV7-2 and TRBJ1-6; D not certain. V dropped 3 bases and J dropped 7 bases, with 10 bases sitting between them. The CDR3 extends over 14 amino acids. Germline CDR1 and CDR2: SGHTA and FQGNSA. As DNA, the CDR3 is TGTGCCAGCAGCTTGAGTCCGGGGAATTCACCCCTCCACTTT. Amino acids: CASSLSPGNSPLHF.

The table lists this clonotype with many counts. V and J are TRBV29-1 and TRBJ2-3, with TRBD2 matching over 8 bases. The CDR3 totals 14 residues. Looked up from germline, CDR1 is SQVTM and CDR2 is ANQGSEA. V shed 7 bases and J 0 bases; nucleotides not matched to a gene: 6. CDR3 in amino acids: CSGTSGLSTDTQYF. In DNA, the CDR3 is TGCAGCGGAACTAGCGGACTTAGCACAGATACGCAGTATTTT.